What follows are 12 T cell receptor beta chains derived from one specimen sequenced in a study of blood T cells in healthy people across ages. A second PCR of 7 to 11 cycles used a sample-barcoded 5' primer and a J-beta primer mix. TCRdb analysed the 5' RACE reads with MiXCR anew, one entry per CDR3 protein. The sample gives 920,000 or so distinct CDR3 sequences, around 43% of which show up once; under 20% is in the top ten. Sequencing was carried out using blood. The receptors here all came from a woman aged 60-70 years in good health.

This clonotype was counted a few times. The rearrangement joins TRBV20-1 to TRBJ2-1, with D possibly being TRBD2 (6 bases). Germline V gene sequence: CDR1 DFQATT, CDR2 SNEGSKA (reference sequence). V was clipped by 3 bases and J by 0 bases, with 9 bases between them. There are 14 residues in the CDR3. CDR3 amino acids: CSARSSVSYNEQFF. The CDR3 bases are TGCAGTGCTAGGTCTAGCGTCTCCTACAATGAGCAGTTCTTC.

CDR3 bases: TGTGCCAGCAGACGCAGGGGCGACGAATTCTATAGCAATCAGCCCCAGCATTTT. Residues: CASRRRGDEFYSNQPQHF. The chain links TRBV6-1 to TRBJ1-5; possibly TRBD1 for D (6 bases). CDR3 length: 18 residues. Between the trimmed V and J ends, which lost 6 bases and 0 bases, there was a span of 21 bases. Germline V gene sequence: CDR1 MNHNS, CDR2 SASEGT.

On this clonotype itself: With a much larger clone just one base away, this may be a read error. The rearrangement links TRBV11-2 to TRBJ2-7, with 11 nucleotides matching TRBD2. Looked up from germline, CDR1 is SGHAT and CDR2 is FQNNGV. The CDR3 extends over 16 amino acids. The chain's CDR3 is CVSSLKLTSGIHEQYF. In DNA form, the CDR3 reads TGTGTCAGCAGCTTGAAGTTGACTAGCGGGATTCACGAGCAGTACTTC.

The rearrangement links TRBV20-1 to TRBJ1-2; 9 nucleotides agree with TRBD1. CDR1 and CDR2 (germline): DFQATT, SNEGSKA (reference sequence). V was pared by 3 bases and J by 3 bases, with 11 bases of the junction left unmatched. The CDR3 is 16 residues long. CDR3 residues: CSASPPTGGVDYGYTF. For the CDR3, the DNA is TGCAGTGCTAGCCCCCCGACAGGGGGGGTTGACTATGGCTACACCTTC.

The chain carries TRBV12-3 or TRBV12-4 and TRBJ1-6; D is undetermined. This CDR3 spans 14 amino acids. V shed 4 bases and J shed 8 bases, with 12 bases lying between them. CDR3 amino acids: CASSWREKYSPLHF. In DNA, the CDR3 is TGTGCCAGCAGTTGGCGGGAAAAGTATTCACCCCTCCACTTT.

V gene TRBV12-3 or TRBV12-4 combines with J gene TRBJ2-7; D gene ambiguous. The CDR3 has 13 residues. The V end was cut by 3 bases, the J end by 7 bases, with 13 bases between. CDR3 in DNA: TGTGCCAGCAGTTTTAGCACCAACAATGAGCAGTACTTC. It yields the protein CASSFSTNNEQYF.

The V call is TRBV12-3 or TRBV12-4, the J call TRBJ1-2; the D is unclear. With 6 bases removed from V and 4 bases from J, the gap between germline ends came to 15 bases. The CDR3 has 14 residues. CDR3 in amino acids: CASSPGGISYGYTF. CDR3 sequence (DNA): TGTGCCAGCAGCCCGGGTGGCATCAGCTATGGCTACACCTTC.

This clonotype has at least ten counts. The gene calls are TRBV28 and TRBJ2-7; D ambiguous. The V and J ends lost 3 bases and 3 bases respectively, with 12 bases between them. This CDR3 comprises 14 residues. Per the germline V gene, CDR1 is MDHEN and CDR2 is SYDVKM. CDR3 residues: CASSLVGRDYEQYF. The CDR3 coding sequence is TGTGCCAGCAGTTTGGTTGGGCGAGACTACGAGCAGTACTTC. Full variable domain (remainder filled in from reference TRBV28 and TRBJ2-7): DVKVTQSSRYLVKRTGEKVFLECVQDMDHENMFWYRQDPGLGLRLIYFSYDVKMKEKGDIPEGYSVSREKKERFSLILESASTNQTSMYLCASSLVGRDYEQYFGPGTRLTVT.

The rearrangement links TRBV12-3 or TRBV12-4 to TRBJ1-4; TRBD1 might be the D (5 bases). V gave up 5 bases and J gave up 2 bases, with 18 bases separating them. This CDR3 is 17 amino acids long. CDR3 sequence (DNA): TGTGCCAGCAGTCCTACAAGGCGAGGGACCACTAATGAAAAACTGTTTTTT. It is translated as CASSPTRRGTTNEKLFF.

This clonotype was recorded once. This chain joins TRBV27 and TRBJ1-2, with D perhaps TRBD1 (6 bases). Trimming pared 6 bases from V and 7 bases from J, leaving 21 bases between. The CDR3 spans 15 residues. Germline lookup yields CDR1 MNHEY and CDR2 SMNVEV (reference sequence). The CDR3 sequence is CASSLQGTASGGYTF. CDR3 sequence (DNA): TGTGCCAGCAGCCTCCAGGGGACGGCATCCGGTGGCTACACCTTC.

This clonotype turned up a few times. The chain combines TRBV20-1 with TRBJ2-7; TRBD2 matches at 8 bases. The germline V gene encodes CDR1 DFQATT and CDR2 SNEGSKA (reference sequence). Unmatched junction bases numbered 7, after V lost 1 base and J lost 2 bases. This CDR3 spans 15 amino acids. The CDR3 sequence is CSARVSGRGTYEQYF. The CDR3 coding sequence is TGCAGTGCTAGAGTGAGCGGGAGAGGGACCTACGAGCAGTACTTC.

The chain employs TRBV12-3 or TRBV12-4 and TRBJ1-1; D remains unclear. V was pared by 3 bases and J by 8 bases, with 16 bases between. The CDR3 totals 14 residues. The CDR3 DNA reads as TGTGCCAGCAGTTTGTCGGACGGACCGAGGGAAGCTTTCTTT. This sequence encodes CASSLSDGPREAFF.